Listed below are T cell receptor beta chains from one sample, sequenced in a study of cytomegalovirus exposure and HLA in healthy donors. TCRdb's table, derived via immunoSEQ multiplex PCR, lists solely in-frame clones and lacks some. This sample has more than 200,000 clones, with 65% to 80% found just once. Source material: PBMCs. Receptors were obtained from a man in his forties or fifties in good health and CMV-seronegative. CDR3s include the opening cysteine and the closing phenylalanine or tryptophan. Fields, in order: V gene, clone size, D gene, J gene, CDR3 protein, CDR3 DNA. A D gene is named only where the DNA matches it firmly. A clone size is listed for some rows: how often the clone was seen (once, few, many), or a class if it is expanded.

>TRBV7-2|NA|NA|TRBJ2-5
CASSVPGQQGETQYF
TGTGCCAGCAGCGTCCCGGGACAACAGGGAGAGACCCAGTACTTC
>TRBV21-1|NA|NA|TRBJ2-2
CASTSPLLRGGNTGELFF
TGTGCCAGCACTTCTCCCTTGCTGCGGGGGGGCAACACCGGGGAGCTGTTTTTT
>TRBV20-1|NA|NA|TRBJ2-2
CSARRSGELFF
TGCAGTGCTAGGAGGTCCGGGGAGCTGTTTTTT
>TRBV27|NA|TRBD1|TRBJ1-2
CASSRPGQAGKDGYTF
TGTGCCAGCAGTCGTCCGGGACAGGCAGGAAAAGATGGCTACACCTTC
>TRBV7-2|few|TRBD2|TRBJ2-1
CASSTQLAGAYNEQFF
TGTGCCAGCAGCACTCAACTAGCGGGGGCATACAATGAGCAGTTCTTC
>TRBV5-6|NA|TRBD2|TRBJ2-2
CASSGTSGRSGELFF
TGTGCCAGCAGCGGAACTAGCGGGAGATCTGGGGAGCTGTTTTTT
>TRBV7-9|NA|NA|TRBJ1-1
CASSWTVNTEAFF
TGTGCCAGCAGCTGGACTGTGAACACTGAAGCTTTCTTT
>TRBV28|NA|NA|TRBJ1-2
CASSSDSSDGYTF
TGTGCCAGCAGTTCCGACAGCTCGGATGGCTACACCTTC
>TRBV28|NA|TRBD1|TRBJ2-3
CASSRRTGGDTQYF
TGTGCCAGCAGTCGACGGACAGGGGGAGATACGCAGTATTTT
>TRBV29-1|NA|TRBD1|TRBJ1-2
CSVESRRGDGYTF
TGCAGCGTTGAATCTCGCAGGGGGGATGGCTACACCTTC
>TRBV7-9|NA|NA|TRBJ1-4
CASSLGGEENEKLFF
TGTGCCAGCAGCTTGGGAGGAGAAGAAAATGAAAAACTGTTTTTT
>TRBV30|NA|TRBD2|TRBJ2-7
CVLARSAGAWGYEQYF
TGTGTCTTGGCGCGTTCAGCGGGGGCGTGGGGCTACGAGCAGTACTTC
>TRBV6-5|NA|NA|TRBJ1-1
CASTNAENTEAFF
TGTGCCAGCACCAACGCGGAAAACACTGAAGCTTTCTTT
>TRBV27|NA|TRBD1|TRBJ1-6
CASTRTGENSPLHF
TGTGCCAGCACCCGGACAGGGGAGAATTCACCCCTCCACTTT
>TRBV5-5|NA|TRBD1|TRBJ2-7
CASSREDRGTYEQYF
TGTGCCAGCAGTCGAGAGGACAGGGGGACCTACGAGCAGTACTTC
>TRBV6-1|NA|NA|TRBJ1-2
CASSEAGSFYGYTF
TGTGCCAGCAGTGAAGCGGGCAGCTTCTATGGCTACACCTTC
>TRBV30|NA|NA|TRBJ1-1
CAWNGGTEAFF
TGTGCCTGGAACGGGGGGACTGAAGCTTTCTTT
>TRBV19|NA|NA|TRBJ1-1
CASSKGTGNTEAFF
TGTGCCAGTAGTAAGGGCACAGGGAACACTGAAGCTTTCTTT
>TRBV19|NA|TRBD1|TRBJ1-5
CASIPGTGVWGNQPQHF
TGTGCCAGTATCCCCGGGACAGGGGTTTGGGGCAATCAGCCCCAGCATTTT
>TRBV9|NA|TRBD2|TRBJ2-1
CASSVGRAGDEQFF
TGTGCCAGCAGCGTAGGTCGAGCGGGGGATGAGCAGTTCTTC
>TRBV5-6|NA|TRBD1|TRBJ2-1
CASSSQGAREQFF
TGTGCCAGCAGCTCACAGGGGGCGCGGGAGCAGTTCTTC
>TRBV4-2|NA|TRBD1|TRBJ2-2
CASSLTGQITGELFF
TGTGCCAGCAGTCTCACGGGACAGATAACCGGGGAGCTGTTTTTT
>TRBV5-1|once|TRBD2|TRBJ2-3
CASSSDSGNQGTDTQYF
TGCGCCAGCAGCTCTGATAGCGGGAATCAGGGCACAGATACGCAGTATTTT
>TRBV2|NA|NA|TRBJ2-3
CASSRDFPNTQYF
TGTGCCAGCAGCCGGGACTTTCCCAATACGCAGTATTTT
>TRBV7-2|NA|NA|TRBJ1-4
CASSFRVGGRNEKLFF
TGTGCCAGCAGCTTTAGGGTAGGGGGACGAAATGAAAAACTGTTTTTT
>TRBV23-1|NA|TRBD1|TRBJ2-7
CASPRVTTGDSYEQYF
TGCGCCAGCCCCCGGGTGACGACAGGGGATTCCTACGAGCAGTACTTC
>TRBV27|NA|NA|TRBJ1-4
CASSLDSAGKNEKLFF
TGTGCCAGCAGTCTTGATAGTGCAGGGAAAAATGAAAAACTGTTTTTT
>TRBV7-2|NA|NA|TRBJ2-5
CASSLDQGQETQYF
TGTGCCAGCAGCTTAGACCAGGGACAAGAGACCCAGTACTTC
>TRBV19|NA|NA|TRBJ2-1
CASREGDEQFF
TGTGCCAGTAGAGAGGGGGACGAGCAGTTCTTC
>TRBV27|NA|TRBD2|TRBJ2-7
CASSFVIAGGVEEQYF
TGTGCCAGCAGTTTTGTGATAGCGGGAGGGGTAGAGGAGCAGTACTTC
>TRBV28|NA|NA|TRBJ1-4
CASSLNEKLFF
TGTGCCAGCAGCCTTAATGAAAAACTGTTTTTT
>TRBV7-9|NA|NA|TRBJ1-1
CASSLTESELGTEAFF
TGTGCCAGCAGCTTAACGGAATCGGAGCTCGGGACTGAAGCTTTCTTT
>TRBV20-1|NA|NA|TRBJ1-2
CSARPGGGYTF
TGCAGTGCTAGGCCGGGGGGTGGCTACACCTTC
>TRBV28|NA|NA|TRBJ1-5
CASSFGNQPQHF
TGTGCCAGCAGTTTCGGGAATCAGCCCCAGCATTTT
>TRBV5-6|few|TRBD2|TRBJ2-2
CASSSTSGANTGELFF
TGTGCCAGCAGCTCGACTAGCGGAGCGAACACCGGGGAGCTGTTTTTT
>TRBV28|NA|NA|TRBJ2-1
CASSSPGGLHLNNEQFF
TGTGCCAGCAGTTCACCCGGGGGACTCCATTTGAACAATGAGCAGTTCTTC
>TRBV7-9|NA|TRBD1|TRBJ1-3
CASSLGQGANVNTIYF
TGTGCCAGCAGCCTAGGACAGGGGGCCAATGTAAACACCATATATTTT
>TRBV2|NA|NA|TRBJ2-2
CASSEGQNTGELFF
TGTGCCAGCAGTGAAGGTCAGAACACCGGGGAGCTGTTTTTT
>TRBV5-4|NA|TRBD1|TRBJ1-6
CASSLKTGESPPLHF
TGTGCCAGCAGCTTAAAGACAGGGGAGAGTCCACCCCTCCACTTT
>TRBV5-5|NA|TRBD1|TRBJ2-5
CASSRAPGQGQETQYF
TGTGCCAGCAGCCGGGCCCCGGGACAGGGCCAAGAGACCCAGTACTTC
>TRBV4-1|few|TRBD2|TRBJ2-1
CASSPLTRGRGNEQFF
TGCGCCAGCAGCCCCCTGACGCGGGGGAGGGGCAATGAGCAGTTCTTC
>TRBV6-1|NA|TRBD1|TRBJ2-1
CASSPTGQGIEQFF
TGTGCCAGCAGTCCAACGGGACAGGGAATTGAGCAGTTCTTC
>TRBV10-3|NA|TRBD1|TRBJ1-6
CAIRDRVGDNSPLHF
TGTGCCATCAGGGACAGGGTGGGGGATAATTCACCCCTCCACTTT
>TRBV6-5|NA|NA|TRBJ1-1
CASSRTVQGNTEAFF
TGTGCCAGCAGCCGGACAGTTCAAGGGAACACTGAAGCTTTCTTT
>TRBV5-3|NA|NA|TRBJ1-5
CARSLVKSGYQPQHF
TGTGCCAGAAGCTTGGTTAAGTCAGGTTATCAGCCCCAGCATTTT
>TRBV18|once|TRBD1|TRBJ2-7
CASSPGQGVNGEQYF
TGTGCCAGCTCACCAGGACAGGGGGTAAATGGCGAGCAGTACTTC